Listed below are T cell receptor beta chains from one sample, sequenced in a study of identifying expanded T cells in peripheral blood. Produced via immunoSEQ multiplex PCR; TCRdb's table is partial and in-frame only. The data contain about 130,000 clones, 75% to 90% of them singletons. Sequences were obtained from blood. The receptors shown here come from a person aged 18 to 69 in good health. The CDR3 runs from the conserved cysteine through the conserved F or W. Each record gives: J gene, D gene, clone size, V gene, CDR3 protein, CDR3 DNA. D genes are given only for firm matches. Clone size, where shown, is once, few, many, or a class for clones that have expanded.

TRBJ1-2,-,-,TRBV9,CASSIGIGQGKIGYTF,TGTGCCAGCAGCATCGGGATCGGCCAGGGGAAGATTGGCTACACCTTC
TRBJ2-1,-,-,TRBV6-6,CASSLTGLDEQFF,TGTGCCAGCAGCTTGACAGGATTGGATGAGCAGTTCTTC
TRBJ1-1,TRBD1,-,TRBV14,CASSRTGESTEAFF,TGTGCCAGCAGCCGCACAGGGGAATCGACTGAAGCTTTCTTT
TRBJ2-3,-,-,TRBV25-1,CASSGRHGTDTQYF,TGTGCCAGCAGTGGTCGACACGGCACAGATACGCAGTATTTT
TRBJ2-5,-,-,TRBV29-1,CSVEVALRETQYF,TGCAGCGTTGAGGTGGCTCTCAGGGAGACCCAGTACTTC
TRBJ1-5,-,many,TRBV6-5,CASSPSTVGNQPQHF,TGTGCCAGCAGCCCCTCTACTGTTGGCAATCAGCCCCAGCATTTT
TRBJ2-1,-,-,TRBV18,CASSSQQGDNEQFF,TGTGCCAGCTCATCCCAACAGGGTGACAATGAGCAGTTCTTC
TRBJ1-1,TRBD1,-,TRBV7-2,CASSSPPGQGRNTEAFF,TGTGCCAGCAGCTCTCCTCCGGGACAGGGTCGGAACACTGAAGCTTTCTTT
TRBJ1-5,-,-,TRBV5-8,CASSLAGHNRGNQPQHF,TGTGCCAGCAGCTTGGCGGGCCACAATCGGGGCAATCAGCCCCAGCATTTT
TRBJ2-2,TRBD1,few,TRBV5-8,CASSTHRGHGTGELFF,TGTGCCAGCAGCACCCACAGGGGGCATGGCACCGGGGAGCTGTTTTTT
TRBJ1-4,-,-,TRBV9,CASSPRTGGDEKLFF,TGTGCCAGCAGCCCCCGGACGGGGGGAGATGAAAAACTGTTTTTT
TRBJ2-3,-,-,TRBV5-1,CASSLVAAGRPGTQYF,TGCGCCAGCAGCTTGGTGGCAGCGGGTCGTCCTGGTACGCAGTATTTT
TRBJ2-2,-,-,TRBV5-6,CASSFGGTGELFF,TGTGCCAGCAGCTTTGGGGGCACCGGGGAGCTGTTTTTT
TRBJ2-3,-,-,TRBV7-2,CASSPSWSTDTQYF,TGTGCCAGCAGCCCCAGCTGGAGCACAGATACGCAGTATTTT
TRBJ2-5,-,-,TRBV28,CASSRRQAQQETQYF,TGTGCCAGCAGTCGCAGACAGGCCCAACAAGAGACCCAGTACTTC
TRBJ2-2,-,-,TRBV7-9,CASSLASGSGELFF,TGTGCCAGCAGCTTAGCGTCGGGGTCCGGGGAGCTGTTTTTT
TRBJ2-1,-,once,TRBV6-5,CASSYSSGTYNEQFF,TGTGCCAGCAGTTACTCCTCGGGAACCTACAATGAGCAGTTCTTC
TRBJ2-1,TRBD2,-,TRBV30,CAWIPTSGDYNEQFF,TGTGCCTGGATCCCGACTAGCGGGGACTACAATGAGCAGTTCTTC
TRBJ2-5,TRBD2,-,TRBV2,CASSGTDGGETQYF,TGTGCCAGCAGTGGGACCGACGGGGGGGAGACCCAGTACTTC
TRBJ2-3,TRBD1,-,TRBV5-1,CASGHRDRSTDTQYF,TGCGCCAGCGGCCACAGGGACAGAAGCACAGATACGCAGTATTTT
TRBJ2-3,-,-,TRBV6-5,CASMTSGVTDTQYF,TGTGCCAGCATGACGTCGGGGGTAACAGATACGCAGTATTTT
TRBJ1-2,TRBD1,-,TRBV29-1,CSAEGTEPNYGYTF,TGCAGCGCCGAAGGGACAGAACCTAACTATGGCTACACCTTC
TRBJ2-7,TRBD1,-,TRBV7-8,CASSVRTGQGSYEQYF,TGTGCCAGCAGCGTAAGAACGGGACAGGGCTCCTACGAGCAGTACTTC
TRBJ1-1,-,-,TRBV6-5,CASSYRHEAFF,TGTGCCAGCAGTTACCGCCATGAAGCTTTCTTT
TRBJ1-3,-,-,TRBV9,CASSVDGRVSGNTIYF,TGTGCCAGCAGCGTAGATGGACGGGTCTCTGGAAACACCATATATTTT
TRBJ1-4,-,-,TRBV9,CASSPSRGARAINEKLFF,TGTGCCAGCAGTCCCAGCCGTGGGGCTAGGGCCATTAATGAAAAACTGTTTTTT
TRBJ2-7,-,-,TRBV7-9,CASTEAGSPYEQYF,TGTGCCAGCACCGAGGCAGGGTCCCCCTACGAGCAGTACTTC
TRBJ2-7,-,-,TRBV5-1,CASSLDGFYEQYF,TGCGCCAGCAGCTTGGACGGGTTCTACGAGCAGTACTTC
TRBJ2-5,TRBD1,-,TRBV18,CASSPTQGAETQYF,TGTGCCAGCTCACCAACCCAGGGGGCAGAGACCCAGTACTTC
TRBJ1-2,TRBD1,-,TRBV2,CASSVSGGGTGDGYTF,TGTGCCAGCAGCGTATCGGGCGGTGGGACAGGGGATGGCTACACCTTC
TRBJ1-5,TRBD1,-,TRBV19,CASRTGTVTQPQHF,TGTGCCAGCAGGACAGGGACGGTCACTCAGCCCCAGCATTTT
TRBJ2-4,-,once,TRBV7-8,CASNTWEAKNIQYF,TGTGCCAGCAATACCTGGGAGGCCAAAAACATTCAGTACTTC
TRBJ2-2,TRBD2,-,TRBV30,CAWSVVLAGAGGELFF,TGTGCCTGGAGTGTAGTCCTAGCGGGGGCGGGCGGGGAGCTGTTTTTT
TRBJ2-5,TRBD2,-,TRBV2,CASVGGGTETQYF,TGTGCCAGCGTGGGGGGGGGAACCGAGACCCAGTACTTC
TRBJ2-7,TRBD2,-,TRBV19,CASSTGLASNTYEQYF,TGTGCCAGTAGTACGGGACTAGCGAGCAATACCTACGAGCAGTACTTC
TRBJ2-2,TRBD1,-,TRBV9,CASSPLGQGVGSGELFF,TGTGCCAGCAGCCCTCTGGGACAGGGGGTGGGCAGCGGGGAGCTGTTTTTT
TRBJ2-2,-,-,TRBV5-6,CASSFASYTGELFF,TGTGCCAGCAGCTTCGCCAGCTACACCGGGGAGCTGTTTTTT
TRBJ2-7,-,-,TRBV5-3,CARSLATRSSYEQYF,TGTGCCAGAAGCTTGGCTACGCGGTCCTCCTACGAGCAGTACTTC
TRBJ2-5,TRBD1,-,TRBV6-1,CASSEGRGRGETQYF,TGTGCCAGCAGTGAGGGCAGGGGGCGCGGAGAGACCCAGTACTTC